This is a list of T cell receptor beta chains from one sample in a study of blood T cell repertoires in COVID-19. Clones were read by immunoSEQ multiplex PCR, and TCRdb kept only the in-frame ones, dropping some. Among roughly 250,000 clones, roughly 88% were seen once, and the ten largest hold about 0.9%. Material for sequencing was peripheral blood. The receptors come from a human donor with COVID-19, enrolled during active disease. The donor label of this sample is uncertain. Both conserved end residues are part of each CDR3. Each record gives: clone size, V gene, D gene, J gene, CDR3 DNA, CDR3 protein. A D gene is named only where the DNA matches it firmly. Size is stated for part of the rows, as once, few or many counts, or as a class when the clone is expanded.

-	TRBV5-1	-	TRBJ2-5	TGCGCCAGCAGCTTGGATCACGGGGAAGAGACCCAGTACTTC	CASSLDHGEETQYF
-	TRBV6-5	-	TRBJ1-5	TGTGCCAGCAGTTTCGGACAGCGTTCAAATCAGCCCCAGCATTTT	CASSFGQRSNQPQHF
-	TRBV27	-	TRBJ1-1	TGTGCCAGCAGTCCGGGAGAAACTGAAGCTTTCTTT	CASSPGETEAFF
once	TRBV10-3	TRBD2	TRBJ2-1	TGTGCCATCAGTTCTACTAGCGGGAGTATCAATGAGCAGTTCTTC	CAISSTSGSINEQFF
-	TRBV6-5	TRBD1	TRBJ1-1	TGTGCCAGCAGCCTTAGACAGGGGGACACTGAAGCTTTCTTT	CASSLRQGDTEAFF
-	TRBV14	TRBD1	TRBJ2-7	TGTGCCAGCACTCTCTCGACAGGGGGTTCCTACGAGCAGTACTTC	CASTLSTGGSYEQYF
-	TRBV5-1	-	TRBJ1-1	TGCGCCAGCAGCTCTTACCAGGAAGGCACTGAAGCTTTCTTT	CASSSYQEGTEAFF
few	TRBV15	-	TRBJ2-2	TGTGCCACCAGCAGATCGCTCAGCGGTCCGAGGACCGGGGAGCTGTTTTTT	CATSRSLSGPRTGELFF
-	TRBV5-4	-	TRBJ1-2	TGTGCCAGCAGTCTGGACATGGCCTATGGCTACACCTTC	CASSLDMAYGYTF
-	TRBV11-3	TRBD1	TRBJ2-4	TGTGCCAGCAGCCCATCCGGGACAGCGCACATTCAGTACTTC	CASSPSGTAHIQYF
-	TRBV19	TRBD1	TRBJ1-5	TGTGCCAGTAGGACAGGGATTGGGCAGCCCCAGCATTTT	CASRTGIGQPQHF
-	TRBV9	-	TRBJ2-2	TGTGCCAGCAGCGTTTTGCAGGGCGAGAACACCGGGGAGCTGTTTTTT	CASSVLQGENTGELFF
-	TRBV7-7	-	TRBJ2-7	TGTGCTAGCAGCTTAGAGGCCGGGATCTCCTACGAGCAGTACTTC	CASSLEAGISYEQYF
-	TRBV10-2	TRBD1	TRBJ2-7	TGCGCCAGCAGTGAGGGGACAGGGGGCGAGCAGTACTTC	CASSEGTGGEQYF
-	TRBV7-2	-	TRBJ2-3	TGTGCCAGCAGCTTAGTCAGCGACTCCTTTGATACGCAGTATTTT	CASSLVSDSFDTQYF
-	TRBV4-3	-	TRBJ1-6	TGCGCCAGCAGCCAAGAAGCGTCACCCCTCCACTTT	CASSQEASPLHF
-	TRBV11-1	TRBD1	TRBJ2-7	TGTGCCAGCAGCTCGTCCCGGGACAGGCAGACCTACGAGCAGTACTTC	CASSSSRDRQTYEQYF
-	TRBV30	TRBD1	TRBJ1-2	TGTGCCTGGACAACAGGGGCGGGAGGCTACACCTTC	CAWTTGAGGYTF
-	TRBV6-1	-	TRBJ1-2	TGTGCCAGCAGTGAATCGGGACCCGGGAGGGGCTACACCTTC	CASSESGPGRGYTF
once	TRBV9	TRBD1	TRBJ2-5	TGTGCCAGCAGCGTAGAAGGGGGCGCAGAGACCCAGTACTTC	CASSVEGGAETQYF
few	TRBV5-6	TRBD1	TRBJ1-5	TGTGCCAGCAGCTTGGCAGGGGGCTATGAGCCCCAGCATTTT	CASSLAGGYEPQHF
few	TRBV5-1	-	TRBJ2-2	TGCGCCAGCAGCTTAGGGGCGGGACTGAACACCGGGGAGCTGTTTTTT	CASSLGAGLNTGELFF
once	TRBV6-5	-	TRBJ1-4	TGTGCCAGCAGTTATCTTTCCGGACATAGAAATGAAAAACTGTTTTTT	CASSYLSGHRNEKLFF
-	TRBV6-5	-	TRBJ2-5	TGTGCCAGCAGTTACTCGAATCGGGGGGAGACCCAGTACTTC	CASSYSNRGETQYF
-	TRBV7-9	TRBD1	TRBJ1-4	TGTGCCAGCAGCTTGGACAGGGCGGCAGAAAAACTGTTTTTT	CASSLDRAAEKLFF
-	TRBV6-4	-	TRBJ1-1	TGTGCCAGCAGCGTTGACAGGAACACTGAAGCTTTCTTT	CASSVDRNTEAFF
-	TRBV12-5	-	TRBJ2-1	TGCGCTAGTGGTCTGACACGCCCCTACAATGAGCAGTTCTTC	CASGLTRPYNEQFF
-	TRBV28	-	TRBJ2-7	TGTGCCAGCAGTTCGCCCAATACAGGCTCATACGAGCAGTACTTC	CASSSPNTGSYEQYF
-	TRBV7-9	-	TRBJ2-7	TGTGCCAGCACCCCCCGGGACTTCACAGTAGGCGAGCAGTACTTC	CASTPRDFTVGEQYF
-	TRBV7-3	TRBD1	TRBJ2-1	TGTGCCAGCAGCCTCGACAGGGCGGCCGACAATGAGCAGTTCTTC	CASSLDRAADNEQFF
-	TRBV4-3	-	TRBJ2-3	TGCGCCAGCAGCTACAGACAGGACTCAATAAGCACAGATACGCAGTATTTT	CASSYRQDSISTDTQYF
-	TRBV5-6	-	TRBJ2-7	TGTGCCAGCAGGACCTCAGGGGAAGTATATGGCGAGCAGTACTTC	CASRTSGEVYGEQYF
once	TRBV5-1	TRBD2	TRBJ2-7	TGCGCCAGCAGCTTTAGCGGGATCTCCTACGAGCAGTACTTC	CASSFSGISYEQYF
-	TRBV3-1/TRBV3-2	-	TRBJ1-2	TGTGCCAGCAGCCAGATGATGGGGGCTGTATATGGCTACACCTTC	CASSQMMGAVYGYTF
-	TRBV30	TRBD2	TRBJ2-1	TGTGCCTGGAACACGGGAGGGCTGGGGAATGAGCAGTTCTTC	CAWNTGGLGNEQFF
-	TRBV10-3	-	TRBJ2-5	TGTGCCATCAGCCAGGGCGGCAGGGAGACCCAGTACTTC	CAISQGGRETQYF
-	TRBV5-8	-	TRBJ2-3	TGTGCCAGCAGCTTTTCCCGGGACTGGGGCACAGATACGCAGTATTTT	CASSFSRDWGTDTQYF
few	TRBV2	-	TRBJ1-2	TGTGCCAGCAGTGAACTGCGGACAATTTATGGCTACACCTTC	CASSELRTIYGYTF
-	TRBV5-1	TRBD2	TRBJ2-3	TGCGCCAGCAGCATGGGACTAGCGGCAGATACGCAGTATTTT	CASSMGLAADTQYF
few	TRBV29-1	TRBD2	TRBJ2-1	TGCAGCGTTAGTTTAGCGGGAGTTGACTACAATGAGCAGTTCTTC	CSVSLAGVDYNEQFF
-	TRBV28	TRBD1	TRBJ2-1	TGTGCCAGCAGCCCTCATGGACAGGGGGTATACAATGAGCAGTTCTTC	CASSPHGQGVYNEQFF
-	TRBV7-3	TRBD1	TRBJ1-6	TGTGCCAGCAGCCAGGGACAGTATAATTCACCCCTCCACTTT	CASSQGQYNSPLHF
-	TRBV3-1/TRBV3-2	-	TRBJ2-7	TGTGCCAGCAGTTCGAACAGGGATGCCGAGCAGTACTTC	CASSSNRDAEQYF
-	TRBV30	-	TRBJ1-5	TGTGCCTGGAACCGCGGGGACAATCAGCCCCAGCATTTT	CAWNRGDNQPQHF
once	TRBV28	-	TRBJ1-5	TGTGCCAGCAGACAGGTGAATCAGCCCCAGCATTTT	CASRQVNQPQHF
-	TRBV19	TRBD1	TRBJ2-7	TGTGCCAGTAGTACCCCCCGGACAGGGCAGTACTTC	CASSTPRTGQYF